A single sample gave rise to the 10 T cell receptor beta chains below, sequenced in a study of T cell repertoires in cytomegalovirus infection. MiXCR, run by TCRdb on the reads, gives a single entry per CDR3 protein. This sample yields 300,000 to 400,000 distinct CDR3 sequences, of which over 7.5% are seen a single time; about 4.5% belongs to the top ten. Sequencing was performed on PBMCs. These receptors all stem from a human donor in good health (CMV status not recorded). Some clones in this sample may be carry-over from other donors' samples.

This clonotype has at least ten counts. The rearrangement uses TRBV7-9 and TRBJ1-5; TRBD1 is a possible D gene (5 bases). The CDR3 sequence is 18 residues long. Per germline, CDR1 SEHNR and CDR2 FQNEAQ (reference sequence). Trimming removed 1 base at V and 3 bases at J, with 19 bases between. CDR3 bases: TGTGCCAGCAGCTTAGGGCCGCTTGGGGGAGGAGTCAATCAGCCCCAGCATTTT. It codes for CASSLGPLGGGVNQPQHF.

This clonotype was detected only a few times. The chain couples TRBV6-1 to TRBJ2-1, with TRBD2 identical over 10 bases. V gave up 5 bases and J gave up 7 bases; unmatched junction bases: 20. Germline-derived CDR1 and CDR2 are MNHNS and SASEGT. The CDR3 extends over 19 amino acids. The chain's CDR3 is CASSYSGVGKRGGLNEQFF. The CDR3 nucleotides read TGTGCCAGCAGTTACTCGGGAGTCGGAAAGCGGGGGGGCCTGAATGAGCAGTTCTTC.

This clonotype occurred many times. The J gene is TRBJ2-1, the V gene TRBV7-2, with D unclear. V lost 5 bases to trimming and J lost 3 bases, with 5 bases between them. CDR3 length: 12 residues. Germline V gives CDR1 SGHTA, CDR2 FQGNSA. CDR3 sequence reads: CASSTRYNEQFF. DNA for the CDR3: TGTGCCAGCAGCACCCGCTACAATGAGCAGTTCTTC.

Remarks on this clonotype: A much more abundant neighbour one base away suggests this may be a read error. J is TRBJ2-1 and V is TRBV7-2; TRBD1 aligns across 7 bases. Germline-derived CDR1 and CDR2 are SGHTA and FQGNSA. CDR3 length: 17 amino acids. The V and J ends lost 1 base and 6 bases, in that order; junction bases with no gene match: 12. CDR3 amino acids: CASSLGPASRGFNEQFF. CDR3 in DNA: TGTGCCAGCAGCTTAGGTCCCGCTAGCAGGGGGTTCAATGAGCAGTTCTTC. The full variable domain, with the rest looked up from reference TRBV7-2 and TRBJ2-1, is GAGVSQSPSNKVTEKGKDVELRCDPISGHTALYWYRQSLGQGLEFLIYFQGNSAPDKSGLPSDRFSAERTGGSVSTLTIQRTQQEDSAVYLCASSLGPASRGFNEQFFGPGTRLTVL.

The CDR3 DNA follows: TGTGCCAGCAGACCTTCTAGCGGGAGGGCCGGAGATACGCAGTATTTT. Amino acid sequence: CASRPSSGRAGDTQYF. The V gene is TRBV12-3 or TRBV12-4, the J gene TRBJ2-3; 12 bases fit TRBD2. This CDR3 region has 16 residues. With V trimmed by 6 bases and J by 5 bases, 9 bases remained unmatched.

This clonotype showed up many times. CDR3 loop: CSARIVGQAKGTQYF. The DNA of the CDR3 is TGCAGTGCTCGAATAGTGGGACAGGCAAAAGGGACCCAGTACTTC. This chain joins TRBV20-1 and TRBJ2-5, with TRBD1 matching 8 bases. Per germline, CDR1 DFQATT and CDR2 SNEGSKA (reference sequence). This CDR3 comprises 15 residues. Germline trimming cut 5 bases from V and 7 bases from J; bases unmatched to any gene: 15.

This clonotype was seen many times. V is TRBV7-2 and J is TRBJ2-7, with 13 bases fitting TRBD2. Losses at the gene ends were 4 bases for V and 2 bases for J; bases not matched to a gene: 2. Germline V lookup: CDR1 SGHTA, CDR2 FQGNSA. CDR3 size: 15 residues. The CDR3 DNA reads as TGTGCCAGCAGCTCGGGACTAGCGGGGACCTACGAGCAGTACTTC. Translating gives CASSSGLAGTYEQYF. Together with reference TRBV7-2 and TRBJ2-7, the CDR3 gives the full variable domain: GAGVSQSPSNKVTEKGKDVELRCDPISGHTALYWYRQSLGQGLEFLIYFQGNSAPDKSGLPSDRFSAERTGGSVSTLTIQRTQQEDSAVYLCASSSGLAGTYEQYFGPGTRLTVT.

The chain uses TRBV10-3 and TRBJ1-2; 8 nucleotides align to TRBD1. CDR3 length: 14 residues. Germline-derived CDR1 and CDR2 are ENHRY and SYGVKD. V lost 7 bases, J lost 5 bases, and 9 bases stayed unmatched. The CDR3 spells CAITLGQGDYGYTF. CDR3 nucleotides: TGTGCCATCACTTTAGGACAGGGCGATTATGGCTACACCTTC.

This clonotype was detected a few times. The V and J genes are TRBV20-1 and TRBJ2-6; the D gene is possibly TRBD2 (6 bases). The CDR3 is 16 amino acids. Germline CDR1 DFQATT, CDR2 SNEGSKA (reference sequence). The V gene lost 5 bases and the J gene lost 1 base, with 15 bases spanning the gap. CDR3 loop: CSASPGLRSGANVLTF. CDR3 nucleotides: TGCAGTGCTTCCCCGGGACTTAGATCTGGGGCCAACGTCCTGACTTTC.

Many counts were recorded for this clonotype. This rearrangement joins TRBV7-2 to TRBJ1-2; D remains ambiguous. Deletions cut 6 bases from V and 4 bases from J, with 15 bases between. From germline, CDR1 is SGHTA and CDR2 FQGNSA. This CDR3 has 14 residues. The CDR3 nucleotides read TGTGCCAGCAGTCTAAACCCTTGGGGCTATGGCTACACCTTC. Its translation: CASSLNPWGYGYTF.